This passage covers 8 T cell receptor beta chains from one sample sequenced in a study of CD8+ T cells in alopecia areata. TCR sequencing used cDNA made by reverse transcription of extracted RNA. Sequenced by immunoSEQ multiplex PCR; TCRdb stores in-frame clones only, minus some. The sample consists of 100,000 to 130,000 clones, almost 60% of them appearing once. The specimen was CD8+ T cells sorted from blood. The origin of the receptors is a human donor in good health.

CDR3 loop: CASSKTSDWLPGELFF. CDR3 DNA sequence: TGCGCCAGCAGCAAAACGTCGGATTGGTTACCCGGGGAGCTGTTTTTT. V gene TRBV4-1 combines with J gene TRBJ2-2; D gene uncertain. Trimming took 5 bases from V and 6 from J, leaving 19 bases between them. The length of the CDR3 is 16 residues. CDR1 is MGHRA and CDR2 is YSYEKL in the germline V gene.

This clone came up a few times. A read error may account for a junction end that differs from germline. The rearrangement uses TRBV7-9 and TRBJ1-1, with D unclear. Germline loops: CDR1 SEHNR, CDR2 FQNEAQ (reference sequence). The CDR3 spans 12 residues. DNA of the CDR3: TGTGCCAGCAGCCCGGCGGCCAGACCCCAAGAGTTT. Protein: CASSPAARPQEF. Full variable domain (outside the CDR3, taken from reference TRBV7-9 and TRBJ1-1): DTGVSQNPRHKITKRGQNVTFRCDPISEHNRLYWYRQTLGQGPEFLTYFQNEAQLEKSRLLSDRFSAERPKGSFSTLEIQRTEQGDSAMYLCASSPAARPQEFGQGTRLTVV.

The rearrangement uses TRBV27 and TRBJ2-5; 10 bases map to TRBD2. The germline gives CDR1 MNHEY, CDR2 SMNVEV (reference sequence). V lost 3 bases, J lost 1 base, and 5 bases stayed unmatched. The CDR3 length is 16 residues. The CDR3 nucleotides read TGTGCCAGCAGTTTGGACTCTAGCGGGGGCCAAGAGACCCAGTACTTC. It codes for CASSLDSSGGQETQYF.

This clone was seen more than once but under ten times. The J gene is TRBJ2-3, the V gene TRBV14; D is unclear. The CDR3 consists of 15 residues. CDR1 and CDR2 from the germline V gene are SGHDN and FVKESK. V was pared by 7 bases and J by 3 bases, with 17 bases between. The CDR3 protein is CASTPSGVRTDTQYF. In nucleotides, the CDR3 is TGTGCCAGCACCCCCTCGGGTGTACGAACAGATACGCAGTATTTT.

This chain uses TRBV27 with TRBJ1-6, with no clear D. Looked up from germline, CDR1 is MNHEY and CDR2 is SMNVEV (reference sequence). The CDR3 is made up of 17 amino acids. V gave up 2 bases and J gave up 7 bases, with 18 bases separating them. The CDR3 spells CASSLIAGLQRNSPLHF. The CDR3 nucleotides read TGTGCCAGCAGTTTAATAGCCGGACTACAGAGGAATTCACCCCTCCACTTT.

This chain joins TRBV28 and TRBJ2-7; D is unclear. The germline V and J ends were trimmed by 5 bases and 1 base, with 3 bases remaining between them. Germline CDR1 and CDR2: MDHEN and SYDVKM. The CDR3 has 11 residues. As DNA, the CDR3 is TGTGCCAGCAGTCATTCCTACGAGCAGTACTTC. Translated, it gives CASSHSYEQYF.

This rearrangement joins TRBV6-1 to TRBJ1-3; the D is unclear. Germline loops: CDR1 MNHNS, CDR2 SASEGT. The V end was cut by 8 bases, the J end by 0 bases, with 11 bases between. The CDR3 length is 14 residues. This CDR3 reads CASPDGNSGNTIYF. CDR3 DNA: TGTGCCAGCCCGGACGGGAACTCTGGAAACACCATATATTTT.

The CDR3 spells CASSVFPGLMGYTF. The CDR3 nucleotides read TGTGCCAGCAGCGTGTTTCCAGGTTTGATGGGCTACACCTTC. The chain carries TRBV9 and TRBJ1-2, with D uncertain. This CDR3 has 14 amino acids. V gave up 2 bases and J gave up 8 bases, with 16 bases separating them. CDR1 SGDLS and CDR2 YYNGEE come from the germline V gene.